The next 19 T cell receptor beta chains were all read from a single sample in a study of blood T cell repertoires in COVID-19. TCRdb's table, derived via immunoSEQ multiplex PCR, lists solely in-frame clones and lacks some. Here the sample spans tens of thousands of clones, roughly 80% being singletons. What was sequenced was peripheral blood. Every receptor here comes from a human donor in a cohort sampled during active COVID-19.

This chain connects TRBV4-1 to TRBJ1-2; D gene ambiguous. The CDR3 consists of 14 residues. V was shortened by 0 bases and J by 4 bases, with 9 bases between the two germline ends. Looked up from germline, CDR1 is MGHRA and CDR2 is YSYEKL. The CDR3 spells CASSQDMAGYGYTF. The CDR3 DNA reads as TGCGCCAGCAGCCAAGATATGGCAGGCTATGGCTACACCTTC.

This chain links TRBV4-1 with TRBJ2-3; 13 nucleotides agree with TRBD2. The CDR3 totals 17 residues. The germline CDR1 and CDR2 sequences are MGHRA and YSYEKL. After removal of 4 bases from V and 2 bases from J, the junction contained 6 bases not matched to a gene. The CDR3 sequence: CASSPLTSGRITDTQYF. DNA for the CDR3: TGCGCCAGCAGCCCGCTGACTAGCGGGAGGATCACAGATACGCAGTATTTT.

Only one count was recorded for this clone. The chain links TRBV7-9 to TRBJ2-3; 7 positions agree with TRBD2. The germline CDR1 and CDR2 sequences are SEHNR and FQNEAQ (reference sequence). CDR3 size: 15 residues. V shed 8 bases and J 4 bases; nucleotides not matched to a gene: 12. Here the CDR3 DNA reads TGTGCCAGCGCCCTAGAGCGGGATCGGTCAGATACGCAGTATTTT. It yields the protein CASALERDRSDTQYF.

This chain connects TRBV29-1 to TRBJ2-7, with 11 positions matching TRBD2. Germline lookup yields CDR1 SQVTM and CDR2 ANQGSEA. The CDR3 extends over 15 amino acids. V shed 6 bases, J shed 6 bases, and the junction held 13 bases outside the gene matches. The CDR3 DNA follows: TGCAGCGTATCAAAGACACTAGCGGGAGACTCCGAGCAGTACTTC. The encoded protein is CSVSKTLAGDSEQYF.

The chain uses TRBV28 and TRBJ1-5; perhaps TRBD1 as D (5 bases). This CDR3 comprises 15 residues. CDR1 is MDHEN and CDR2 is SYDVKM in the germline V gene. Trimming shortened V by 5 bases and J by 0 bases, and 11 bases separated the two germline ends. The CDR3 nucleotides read TGTGCCAGCAGTGCCACGGGGGTTAGCAATCAGCCCCAGCATTTT. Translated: CASSATGVSNQPQHF.

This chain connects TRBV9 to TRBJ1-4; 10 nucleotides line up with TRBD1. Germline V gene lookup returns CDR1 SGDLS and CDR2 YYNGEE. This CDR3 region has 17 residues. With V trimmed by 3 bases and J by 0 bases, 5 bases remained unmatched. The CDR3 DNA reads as TGTGCCAGCAGCGCTAGGACAGGGGGTTCAACTAATGAAAAACTGTTTTTT. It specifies CASSARTGGSTNEKLFF.

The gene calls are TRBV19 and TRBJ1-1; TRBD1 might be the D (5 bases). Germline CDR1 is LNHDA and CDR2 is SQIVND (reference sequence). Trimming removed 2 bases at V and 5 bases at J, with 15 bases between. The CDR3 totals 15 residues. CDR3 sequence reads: CASSIPYPDITEAFF. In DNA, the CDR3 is TGTGCCAGTAGTATACCCTATCCGGACATAACTGAAGCTTTCTTT.

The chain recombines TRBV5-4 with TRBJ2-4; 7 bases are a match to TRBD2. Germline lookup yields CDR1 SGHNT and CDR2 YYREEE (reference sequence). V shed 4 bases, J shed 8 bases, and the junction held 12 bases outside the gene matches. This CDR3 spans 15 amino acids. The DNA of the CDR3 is TGTGCCAGCAGCCTAGGCGGCAAGAGCGGGGACATTCAGTACTTC. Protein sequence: CASSLGGKSGDIQYF. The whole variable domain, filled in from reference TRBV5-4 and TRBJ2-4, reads ETGVTQSPTHLIKTRGQQVTLRCSSQSGHNTVSWYQQALGQGPQFIFQYYREEENGRGNFPPRFSGLQFPNYSSELNVNALELDDSALYLCASSLGGKSGDIQYFGAGTRLSVL.

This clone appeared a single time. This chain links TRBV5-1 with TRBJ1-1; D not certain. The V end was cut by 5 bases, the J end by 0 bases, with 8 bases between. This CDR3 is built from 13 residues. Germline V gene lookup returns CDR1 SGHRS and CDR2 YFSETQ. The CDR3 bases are TGCGCCAGCAGAACAGACGTGAACACTGAAGCTTTCTTT. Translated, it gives CASRTDVNTEAFF.

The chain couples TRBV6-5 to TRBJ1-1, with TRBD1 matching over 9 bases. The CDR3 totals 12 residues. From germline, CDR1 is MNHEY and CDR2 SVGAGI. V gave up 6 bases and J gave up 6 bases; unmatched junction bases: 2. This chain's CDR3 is CASRRTGAEAFF. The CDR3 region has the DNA TGTGCCAGCAGACGGACAGGGGCTGAAGCTTTCTTT.

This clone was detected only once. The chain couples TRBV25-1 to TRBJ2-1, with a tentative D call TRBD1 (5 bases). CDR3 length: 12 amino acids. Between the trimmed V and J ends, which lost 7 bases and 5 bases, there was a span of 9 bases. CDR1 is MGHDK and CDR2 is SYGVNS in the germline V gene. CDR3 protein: CASTGNHNEQFF. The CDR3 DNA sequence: TGTGCCAGCACAGGGAACCACAATGAGCAGTTCTTC.

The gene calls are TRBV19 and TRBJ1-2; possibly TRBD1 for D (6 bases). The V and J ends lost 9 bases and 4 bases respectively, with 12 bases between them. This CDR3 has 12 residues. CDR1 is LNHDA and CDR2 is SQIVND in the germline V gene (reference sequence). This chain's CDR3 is CASQRTAYGYTF. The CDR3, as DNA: TGTGCCAGCCAACGGACAGCCTATGGCTACACCTTC.

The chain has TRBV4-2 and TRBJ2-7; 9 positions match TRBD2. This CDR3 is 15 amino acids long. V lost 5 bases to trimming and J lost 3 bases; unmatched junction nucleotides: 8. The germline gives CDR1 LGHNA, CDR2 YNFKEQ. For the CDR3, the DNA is TGTGCCAGCAGCGTGGGGATAGCGGGAGTCTACGAGCAGTACTTC. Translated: CASSVGIAGVYEQYF.

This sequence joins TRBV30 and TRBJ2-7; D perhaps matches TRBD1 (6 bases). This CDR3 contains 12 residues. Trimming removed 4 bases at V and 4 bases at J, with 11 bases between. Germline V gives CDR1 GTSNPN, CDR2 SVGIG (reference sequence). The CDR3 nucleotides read TGTGCCTGGAATGTGGGGGCGTACGAGCAGTACTTC. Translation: CAWNVGAYEQYF.

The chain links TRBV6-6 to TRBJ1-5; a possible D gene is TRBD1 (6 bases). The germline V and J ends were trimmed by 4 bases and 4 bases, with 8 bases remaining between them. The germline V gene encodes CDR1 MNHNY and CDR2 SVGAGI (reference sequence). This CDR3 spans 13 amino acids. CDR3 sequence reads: CASSFRGNQPQHF. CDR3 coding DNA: TGTGCCAGCAGTTTTAGGGGGAATCAGCCCCAGCATTTT.

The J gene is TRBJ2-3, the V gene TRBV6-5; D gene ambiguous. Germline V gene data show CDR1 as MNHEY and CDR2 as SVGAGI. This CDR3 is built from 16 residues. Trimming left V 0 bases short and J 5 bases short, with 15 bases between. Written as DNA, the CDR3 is TGTGCCAGCAGTTACTCTCTCGCACTAACGGAAGATACGCAGTATTTT. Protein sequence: CASSYSLALTEDTQYF.

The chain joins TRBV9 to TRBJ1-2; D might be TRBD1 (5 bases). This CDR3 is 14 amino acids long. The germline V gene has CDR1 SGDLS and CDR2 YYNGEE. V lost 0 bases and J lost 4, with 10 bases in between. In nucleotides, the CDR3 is TGTGCCAGCAGCGTAGGGCAGGGCCCCTATGGCTACACCTTC. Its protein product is CASSVGQGPYGYTF.

The CDR3 DNA is TGTGCCAGCAGCCCCATGAGCGGGAGCGCAGATACGCAGTATTTT. Translated, it gives CASSPMSGSADTQYF. This chain links TRBV28 with TRBJ2-3; 8 bases are shared with TRBD2. Looked up from germline, CDR1 is MDHEN and CDR2 is SYDVKM. CDR3 length: 15 amino acids. The V and J ends lost 6 bases and 4 bases, in that order; junction bases with no gene match: 9.

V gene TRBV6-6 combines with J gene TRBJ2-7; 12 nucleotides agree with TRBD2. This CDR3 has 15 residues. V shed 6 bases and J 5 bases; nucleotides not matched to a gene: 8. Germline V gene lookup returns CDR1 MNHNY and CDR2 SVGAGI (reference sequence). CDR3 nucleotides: TGTGCCAGCAGCTCTAGCGGGAGGGCCGGGGACGAGCAGTACTTC. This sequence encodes CASSSSGRAGDEQYF.